The T cell receptor (beta chain) described here comes from a study of T cells after yellow fever vaccination. TCRdb redid the calling of the 5' RACE reads with MiXCR, one entry per CDR3 protein. The data hold a few hundred thousand distinct CDR3 sequences, with 8% to 10% observed a single time. This clonotype was detected only a few times. Per germline, CDR1 SGHRS and CDR2 YFSETQ. The V end was cut by 1 base, the J end by 3 bases, with 8 bases between. This CDR3 comprises 14 residues. Here the sequenced sample was PBMCs, taken on the day of the first yellow fever vaccination. The V call is TRBV5-1, the J call TRBJ2-4, with D unclear. This TCR was recovered from a young man who received the YFV17D yellow fever vaccine. The CDR3 DNA is TGCGCCAGCAGCTTGTATCTGGACAAAAACATTCAGTACTTC. It yields the protein CASSLYLDKNIQYF.